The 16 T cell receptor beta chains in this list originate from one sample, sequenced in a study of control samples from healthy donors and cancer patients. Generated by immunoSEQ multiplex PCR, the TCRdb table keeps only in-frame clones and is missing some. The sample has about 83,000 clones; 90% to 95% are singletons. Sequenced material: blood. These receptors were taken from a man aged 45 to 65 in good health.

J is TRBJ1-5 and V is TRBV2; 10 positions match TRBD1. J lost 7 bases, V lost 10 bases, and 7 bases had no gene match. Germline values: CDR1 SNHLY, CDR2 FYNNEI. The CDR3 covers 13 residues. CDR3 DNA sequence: TGTGCCACCGACGGGACAGGGGTACAGCCCCAGCATTTT. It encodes CATDGTGVQPQHF.

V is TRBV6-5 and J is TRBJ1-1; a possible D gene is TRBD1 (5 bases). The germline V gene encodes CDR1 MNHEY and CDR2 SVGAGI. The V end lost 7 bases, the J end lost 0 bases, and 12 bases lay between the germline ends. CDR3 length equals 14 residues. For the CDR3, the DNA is TGTGCCAGCATCCGGGACTTTATGAACACTGAAGCTTTCTTT. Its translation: CASIRDFMNTEAFF.

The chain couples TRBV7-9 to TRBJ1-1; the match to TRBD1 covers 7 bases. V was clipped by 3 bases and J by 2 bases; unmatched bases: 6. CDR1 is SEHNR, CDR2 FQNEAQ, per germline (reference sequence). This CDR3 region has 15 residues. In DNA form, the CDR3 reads TGTGCCAGCAGCTTGTCCCCAGGGGGTAACACTGAAGCTTTCTTT. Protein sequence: CASSLSPGGNTEAFF.

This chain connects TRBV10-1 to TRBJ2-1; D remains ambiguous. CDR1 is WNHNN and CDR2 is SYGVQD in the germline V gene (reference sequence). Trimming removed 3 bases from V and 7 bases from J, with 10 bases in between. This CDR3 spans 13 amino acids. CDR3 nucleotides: TGCGCCAGCAGTGATTTATTGGGGAATGAGCAGTTCTTC. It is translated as CASSDLLGNEQFF.

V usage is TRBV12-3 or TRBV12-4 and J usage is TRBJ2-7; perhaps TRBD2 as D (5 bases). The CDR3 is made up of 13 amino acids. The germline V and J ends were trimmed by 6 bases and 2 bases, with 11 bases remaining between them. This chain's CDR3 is CASRGMGAYEQYF. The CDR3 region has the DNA TGTGCCAGCAGGGGGATGGGAGCCTACGAGCAGTACTTC.

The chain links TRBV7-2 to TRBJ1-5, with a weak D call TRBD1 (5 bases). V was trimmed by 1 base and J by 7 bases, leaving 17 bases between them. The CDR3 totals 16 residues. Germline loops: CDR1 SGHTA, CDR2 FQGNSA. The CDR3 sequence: CASSLDWGRADQPQHF. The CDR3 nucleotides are TGTGCCAGCAGCTTAGATTGGGGCAGGGCAGACCAGCCCCAGCATTTT.

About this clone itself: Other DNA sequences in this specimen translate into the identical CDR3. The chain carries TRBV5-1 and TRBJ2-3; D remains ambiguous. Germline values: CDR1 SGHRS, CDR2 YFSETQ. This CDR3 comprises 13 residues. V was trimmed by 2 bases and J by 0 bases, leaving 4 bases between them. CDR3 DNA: TGCGCCAGCAGCTTCGGTAGCACAGATACGCAGTATTTT. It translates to CASSFGSTDTQYF. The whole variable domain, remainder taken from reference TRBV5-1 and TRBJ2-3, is KAGVTQTPRYLIKTRGQQVTLSCSPISGHRSVSWYQQTPGQGLQFLFEYFSETQRNKGNFPGRFSGRQFSNSRSEMNVSTLELGDSALYLCASSFGSTDTQYFGPGTRLTVL.

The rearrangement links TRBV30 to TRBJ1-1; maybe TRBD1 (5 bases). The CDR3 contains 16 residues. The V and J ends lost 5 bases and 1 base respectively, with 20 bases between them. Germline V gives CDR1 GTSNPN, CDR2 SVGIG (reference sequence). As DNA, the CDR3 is TGTGCCTGGGTGGACACGCCAAATCACAAGAACACTGAAGCTTTCTTT. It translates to CAWVDTPNHKNTEAFF.

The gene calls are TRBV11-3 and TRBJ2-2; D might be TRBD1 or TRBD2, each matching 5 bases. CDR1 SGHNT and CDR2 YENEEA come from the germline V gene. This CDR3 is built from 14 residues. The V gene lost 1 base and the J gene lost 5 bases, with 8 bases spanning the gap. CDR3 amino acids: CASSLAEGTGELFF. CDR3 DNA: TGTGCCAGCAGCTTAGCTGAGGGGACCGGGGAGCTGTTTTTT.

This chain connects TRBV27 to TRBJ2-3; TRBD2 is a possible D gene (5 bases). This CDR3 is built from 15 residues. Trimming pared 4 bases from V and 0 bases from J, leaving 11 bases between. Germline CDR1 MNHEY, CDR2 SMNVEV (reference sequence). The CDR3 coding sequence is TGTGCCAGCAGTTCACTAGGGTCTAGCACAGATACGCAGTATTTT. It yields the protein CASSSLGSSTDTQYF.

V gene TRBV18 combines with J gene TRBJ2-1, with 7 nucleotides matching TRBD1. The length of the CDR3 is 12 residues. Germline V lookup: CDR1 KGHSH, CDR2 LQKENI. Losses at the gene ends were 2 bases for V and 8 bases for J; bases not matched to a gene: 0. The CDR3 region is CASSPTGDEQFF. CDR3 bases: TGTGCCAGCTCACCAACAGGGGATGAGCAGTTCTTC.

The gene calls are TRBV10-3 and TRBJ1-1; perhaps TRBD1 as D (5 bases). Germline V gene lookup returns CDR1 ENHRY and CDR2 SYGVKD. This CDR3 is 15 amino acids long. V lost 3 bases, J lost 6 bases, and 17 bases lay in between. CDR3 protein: CAISDRATDPAEAFF. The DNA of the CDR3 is TGTGCCATCAGTGACAGGGCTACGGATCCTGCTGAAGCTTTCTTT.

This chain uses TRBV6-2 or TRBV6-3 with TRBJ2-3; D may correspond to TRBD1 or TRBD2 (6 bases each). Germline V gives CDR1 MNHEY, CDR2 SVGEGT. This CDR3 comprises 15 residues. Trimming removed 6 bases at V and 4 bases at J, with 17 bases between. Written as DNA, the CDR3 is TGTGCCAGCAGCCACAGGGACGGGAGCCCAGATACGCAGTATTTT. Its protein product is CASSHRDGSPDTQYF.

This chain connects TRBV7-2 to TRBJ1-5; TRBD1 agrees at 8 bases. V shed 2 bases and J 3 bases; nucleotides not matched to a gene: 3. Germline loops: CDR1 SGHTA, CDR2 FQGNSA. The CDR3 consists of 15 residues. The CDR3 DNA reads TGTGCCAGCAGCTTAACAGGGGGATACAATCAGCCCCAGCATTTT. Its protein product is CASSLTGGYNQPQHF.

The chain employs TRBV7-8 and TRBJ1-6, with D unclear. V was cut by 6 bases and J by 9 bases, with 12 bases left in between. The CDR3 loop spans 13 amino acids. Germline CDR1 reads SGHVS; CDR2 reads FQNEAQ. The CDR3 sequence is CASRPLGFSPLHF. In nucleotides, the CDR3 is TGTGCCAGCAGACCCCTGGGGTTTTCACCCCTCCACTTT.

The CDR3 here is CAISWGQNNQPQHF. DNA of the CDR3: TGTGCCATCAGTTGGGGACAGAACAATCAGCCCCAGCATTTT. This chain uses TRBV10-3 with TRBJ1-5; 7 positions match TRBD1. CDR1 and CDR2 (germline): ENHRY, SYGVKD. With 5 bases clipped from V and 3 bases from J, the junction kept 4 bases outside the gene matches. This CDR3 contains 14 residues.